This TCR beta chain was captured in a study of blood T cell repertoires in COVID-19. About the study: The United States, Italy and Spain were the sources of the acute and convalescent COVID-19 samples. Sample material is recorded as cDNA or gDNA derived from T cells, B-cell-depleted T cells, or PBMCs.

Germline lookup yields CDR1 SGDLS and CDR2 YYNGEE. V lost 3 bases to trimming and J lost 4 bases; unmatched junction nucleotides: 10. The CDR3 is 16 amino acids. In the authors' methods: Nucleated cell number was recorded as an estimate derived from reference gene primer amplification. Using immunoSEQ multiplex PCR, the repertoire was profiled, and TCRdb retains in-frame clones only, with some absent. The V and J calls and the clone size are those of that table, but D and trimming were determined from the DNA. Among approximately 22,000 clones listed, 82% were seen once. The table lists this clone with a few counts.

Source material: peripheral blood. This TCR was sampled from a human donor in a cohort sampled during active COVID-19. The chain uses TRBV9 and TRBJ2-1, with TRBD2 matching over 7 bases. The CDR3 loop reads CASSDTLRGGYNEQFF. CDR3 nucleotides: TGTGCCAGCAGCGACACCTTACGCGGGGGATACAATGAGCAGTTCTTC.